A single sample gave rise to the 27 T cell receptor beta chains below, sequenced in a study of blood T cell repertoires in COVID-19. Sequenced by immunoSEQ multiplex PCR; TCRdb stores in-frame clones only, minus some. Of more than 40,000 clones listed, approximately 84% are singletons. Sequencing was done on a sample of peripheral blood. These receptors all stem from a man aged 50-60 years with acute or convalescent COVID-19.

The chain is built from TRBV2 and TRBJ2-7; 9 nucleotides agree with TRBD1. J was trimmed by 3 bases and V by 8 bases; bases with no gene match: 8. Germline loops: CDR1 SNHLY, CDR2 FYNNEI. The CDR3 runs to 14 residues. In DNA, the CDR3 is TGTGCCAGCCTGGTAGGGGACAGGGTCTACGAGCAGTACTTC. It is translated as CASLVGDRVYEQYF.

The chain joins TRBV28 to TRBJ2-3; 9 nucleotides align to TRBD1. V was pared by 2 bases and J by 7 bases, with 7 bases of the junction left unmatched. This CDR3 has 15 amino acids. CDR1 and CDR2 from the germline V gene are MDHEN and SYDVKM. CDR3 sequence reads: CASSLGGQGPYTQYF. The CDR3 bases are TGTGCCAGCAGTTTAGGGGGACAGGGCCCGTATACGCAGTATTTT.

This clone was counted once. The chain combines TRBV24-1 with TRBJ2-1, with D unresolved. This CDR3 has 14 amino acids. V was shortened by 5 bases and J by 8 bases, with 15 bases between the two germline ends. Germline V lookup: CDR1 KGHDR, CDR2 SFDVKD. The CDR3: CATSAHTSSDEQFF. The CDR3 DNA reads TGTGCCACCAGTGCCCATACCTCTAGTGATGAGCAGTTCTTC.

The chain joins TRBV7-6 to TRBJ1-4; no clear D gene. This CDR3 spans 13 amino acids. Per germline, CDR1 SGHVS and CDR2 FNYEAQ. With 2 bases removed from V and 8 bases from J, the gap between germline ends came to 9 bases. This CDR3 is CASSLNSGEKLFF. The CDR3 DNA sequence: TGTGCCAGCAGCTTAAATTCGGGAGAAAAACTGTTTTTT.

This clone was observed a single time. CDR3 protein: CATSDSNSPLHF. The DNA of the CDR3 is TGTGCCACTTCGGACAGTAATTCACCCCTCCACTTT. The chain carries TRBV28 and TRBJ1-6; the D gene is possibly TRBD1 (6 bases). V dropped 10 bases and J dropped 6 bases, with 10 bases sitting between them. CDR1 and CDR2 (germline): MDHEN, SYDVKM. The CDR3 is 12 amino acids. Using reference TRBV28 and TRBJ1-6 for the parts outside the CDR3, the full variable domain is DVKVTQSSRYLVKRTGEKVFLECVQDMDHENMFWYRQDPGLGLRLIYFSYDVKMKEKGDIPEGYSVSREKKERFSLILESASTNQTSMYLCATSDSNSPLHFGNGTRLTVT.

V is TRBV19 and J is TRBJ2-2; D may be TRBD2 (5 bases). V gave up 7 bases and J gave up 5 bases, with 20 bases separating them. CDR1 and CDR2 from the germline V gene are LNHDA and SQIVND (reference sequence). The CDR3 has 16 amino acids. CDR3 sequence: CASKPHGGRGTGELFF. The CDR3 region has the DNA TGTGCCAGTAAGCCCCACGGTGGGAGAGGGACCGGGGAGCTGTTTTTT.

This clone was observed once. The chain uses TRBV24-1 and TRBJ2-3, with 8 bases lining up with TRBD1. Germline CDR1 is KGHDR and CDR2 is SFDVKD. The V and J ends lost 4 bases and 0 bases, in that order; junction bases with no gene match: 2. This CDR3 spans 15 amino acids. CDR3 amino acids: CATSDGTGSTDTQYF. The CDR3 DNA reads as TGTGCCACCAGTGACGGGACAGGAAGCACAGATACGCAGTATTTT.

The chain uses TRBV3-1 (or the pseudogene TRBV3-2) and TRBJ2-1, with D possibly TRBD1 on 6 matching bases. The germline gives CDR1 LGHDT, CDR2 YNNKEL (reference sequence). CDR3 length equals 15 residues. With 5 bases removed from V and 6 bases from J, the gap between germline ends came to 17 bases. The CDR3 sequence: CASSDGQSASNEQFF. The CDR3 DNA is TGTGCCAGCAGCGACGGACAGTCCGCCTCCAATGAGCAGTTCTTC.

The chain couples TRBV7-9 to TRBJ2-7, with 10 bases identical to TRBD2. CDR1 and CDR2 from the germline V gene are SEHNR and FQNEAQ (reference sequence). The CDR3 covers 15 residues. The V segment lost 6 bases and the J segment 0 bases; nucleotides outside the gene matches: 5. The CDR3 DNA is TGTGCCAGCAGGGAAGCGGGAGGGCCCTCCTACGAGCAGTACTTC. Its translation is CASREAGGPSYEQYF. The complete variable domain, with remaining parts taken from reference TRBV7-9 and TRBJ2-7, reads DTGVSQNPRHKITKRGQNVTFRCDPISEHNRLYWYRQTLGQGPEFLTYFQNEAQLEKSRLLSDRFSAERPKGSFSTLEIQRTEQGDSAMYLCASREAGGPSYEQYFGPGTRLTVT.

For this clone: Because the CDR3 is missing its conserved closing phenylalanine or tryptophan, this is likely a read error. This sequence joins TRBV3-1 (or the pseudogene TRBV3-2) and TRBJ2-3; a possible D gene is TRBD2 (7 bases). The CDR3 has 17 residues. Germline V gene sequence: CDR1 LGHDT, CDR2 YNNKEL (reference sequence). The V and J ends lost 1 base and 0 bases respectively, with 14 bases between them. CDR3 DNA: TGTGCCAGCAGCCAAGTGGTGGGGGGGGCAAGCACAGATACGCAGTATCTT. Translated: CASSQVVGGASTDTQYL.

The V and J genes are TRBV7-8 and TRBJ1-4; weak D call: TRBD1 (6 bases). V lost 6 bases to trimming and J lost 4 bases, with 6 bases between them. The CDR3 sequence is 12 residues long. CDR1 and CDR2 (germline): SGHVS, FQNEAQ. The CDR3 here is CASRQGNEKLFF. In nucleotides, the CDR3 is TGTGCCAGCAGACAGGGTAATGAAAAACTGTTTTTT.

CDR3 sequence: CASSIVDPGGTEAFF. Written as DNA, the CDR3 is TGTGCCAGTAGTATTGTGGATCCCGGGGGCACTGAAGCTTTCTTT. V usage is TRBV19 and J usage is TRBJ1-1, with a weak D call TRBD1 (5 bases). Per the germline V gene, CDR1 is LNHDA and CDR2 is SQIVND (reference sequence). The CDR3 length is 15 residues. Between the trimmed V and J ends, which lost 3 bases and 4 bases, there was a span of 15 bases.

The chain is built from TRBV5-1 and TRBJ2-4; the match to TRBD1 covers 8 bases. Germline CDR1 is SGHRS and CDR2 is YFSETQ. The CDR3 sequence is 16 residues long. The ends lost 4 bases at V and 7 bases at J; junction bases unmatched: 13. CDR3 region: CASSVPNRGVGNIQYF. The CDR3 DNA follows: TGCGCCAGCAGCGTCCCAAACAGGGGGGTCGGGAACATTCAGTACTTC.

The sample holds a few counts of this clone. The chain combines TRBV21-1 with TRBJ2-7; the table's TRBD2 call for D was not verified on the DNA. TRBV21-1 is reported as a pseudogene. This CDR3 region has 23 residues. CDR3 sequence reads: CASIVPDPVPGPQWLAGSYEQYF. The CDR3 DNA is TGTGCCAGCATCGTCCCCGATCCAGTACCGGGCCCCCAGTGGCTAGCGGGGTCCTACGAGCAGTACTTC.

This clone was picked up one time. This chain joins TRBV6-1 and TRBJ2-2, with D possibly matching TRBD1 (5 bases). The V end was cut by 2 bases, the J end by 0 bases, with 16 bases between. In germline, CDR1 is MNHNS, CDR2 SASEGT. This CDR3 is built from 18 residues. The CDR3 DNA follows: TGTGCCAGCAGTGAAAAGGGGTACGGCGGACCGAACACCGGGGAGCTGTTTTTT. Its translation is CASSEKGYGGPNTGELFF.

The chain couples TRBV15 to TRBJ2-1, with 8 bases fitting TRBD2. V shed 3 bases and J 5 bases; nucleotides not matched to a gene: 9. There are 16 residues in the CDR3. The V gene's germline CDR1 is LNHNV and CDR2 YYDKDF (reference sequence). CDR3 amino acids: CATSSGLREGHNEQFF. DNA of the CDR3: TGTGCCACCAGCAGTGGTCTCCGGGAGGGCCACAATGAGCAGTTCTTC.

The chain recombines TRBV11-3 with TRBJ2-4; 8 bases agree with TRBD2. Trimming at V came to 5 bases and at J to 3 bases, leaving 12 bases not matched to a gene. The CDR3 has 17 amino acids. Germline lookup yields CDR1 SGHNT and CDR2 YENEEA. CDR3 sequence: CASSRGGQGGVKNIQYF. The CDR3 region has the DNA TGTGCCAGCAGCCGCGGGGGGCAGGGAGGGGTCAAAAACATTCAGTACTTC. Full variable domain (missing parts from reference TRBV11-3 and TRBJ2-4): EAGVVQSPRYKIIEKKQPVAFWCNPISGHNTLYWYLQNLGQGPELLIRYENEEAVDDSQLPKDRFSAERLKGVDSTLKIQPAELGDSAVYLCASSRGGQGGVKNIQYFGAGTRLSVL.

This clone turned up a few times. The chain is built from TRBV5-1 and TRBJ2-7; D is perhaps TRBD2 (5 bases). V dropped 4 bases and J dropped 2 bases, with 16 bases sitting between them. CDR1 SGHRS and CDR2 YFSETQ come from the germline V gene. CDR3 length: 15 amino acids. The CDR3 spells CASSRGLEGTYEQYF. CDR3 in DNA: TGCGCCAGCAGCCGCGGACTTGAAGGGACCTACGAGCAGTACTTC.

The genes are TRBV5-1 and TRBJ1-2; D remains ambiguous. Trimming shortened V by 0 bases and J by 6 bases, and 15 bases separated the two germline ends. In germline, CDR1 is SGHRS, CDR2 YFSETQ. The CDR3 has 15 residues. This CDR3 reads CASSLEGRGWDGYTF. Written as DNA, the CDR3 is TGCGCCAGCAGCTTGGAGGGCAGAGGGTGGGATGGCTACACCTTC.

V is TRBV9 and J is TRBJ2-7; possibly TRBD2 for D (6 bases). Germline-derived CDR1 and CDR2 are SGDLS and YYNGEE. Trimming shortened V by 7 bases and J by 5 bases, and 13 bases separated the two germline ends. The CDR3 consists of 12 residues. The CDR3 region is CASGVSGDEQYF. The DNA for the CDR3 is TGTGCCAGCGGGGTTTCGGGGGACGAGCAGTACTTC. Using reference TRBV9 and TRBJ2-7 for the parts outside the CDR3, the full variable domain is DSGVTQTPKHLITATGQRVTLRCSPRSGDLSVYWYQQSLDQGLQFLIQYYNGEERAKGNILERFSAQQFPDLHSELNLSSLELGDSALYFCASGVSGDEQYFGPGTRLTVT.

The rearrangement links TRBV6-1 to TRBJ2-7, with 12 nucleotides matching TRBD2. The CDR3 runs 16 residues. The V segment lost 3 bases and the J segment 4 bases; nucleotides outside the gene matches: 7. The germline V gene has CDR1 MNHNS and CDR2 SASEGT. For the CDR3, the DNA is TGTGCCAGCAGTGAGGCGACTAGCGGGAGAACTTACGAGCAGTACTTC. Protein sequence: CASSEATSGRTYEQYF.

The V and J genes are TRBV30 and TRBJ1-1; TRBD1 might be the D (6 bases). V was pared by 0 bases and J by 0 bases, with 8 bases between. The germline gives CDR1 GTSNPN, CDR2 SVGIG (reference sequence). This CDR3 is 14 amino acids long. In nucleotides, the CDR3 is TGTGCCTGGAGTGTGAAGGGGGTGAACACTGAAGCTTTCTTT. This gives the protein CAWSVKGVNTEAFF.

The chain employs TRBV10-3 and TRBJ1-2, with 7 bases fitting TRBD1. CDR1 is ENHRY, CDR2 SYGVKD, per germline. V shed 5 bases, J shed 5 bases, and the junction held 5 bases outside the gene matches. CDR3 length equals 13 residues. This CDR3 is CAISWDSDYGYTF. The DNA for the CDR3 is TGTGCCATCAGTTGGGACAGTGATTATGGCTACACCTTC.

This clone has just one count. The rearrangement uses TRBV9 and TRBJ1-1; no firm D call. CDR1 is SGDLS, CDR2 YYNGEE, per germline. CDR3 length: 15 residues. Trimming took 0 bases from V and 0 from J, leaving 9 bases between them. The CDR3 DNA sequence: TGTGCCAGCAGCGTAGGGTCCACAGTGAACACTGAAGCTTTCTTT. Amino acids: CASSVGSTVNTEAFF.

This sequence joins TRBV6-4 and TRBJ1-2; 12 nucleotides align to TRBD1. The V gene's germline CDR1 is MRHNA and CDR2 SNTAGT. V lost 1 base to trimming and J lost 0 bases; unmatched junction nucleotides: 6. The length of the CDR3 is 18 residues. The CDR3 protein is CASSDWGQGATPNYGYTF. The CDR3 bases are TGTGCCAGCAGTGACTGGGGACAGGGGGCGACCCCTAACTATGGCTACACCTTC.

The rearrangement joins TRBV7-8 to TRBJ2-3, with 11 bases fitting TRBD2. Trimming at V came to 6 bases and at J to 3 bases, leaving 23 bases not matched to a gene. The CDR3 contains 21 residues. Germline CDR1 is SGHVS and CDR2 is FQNEAQ. The CDR3 here is CASRPALGDTASGRRTDTQYF. The CDR3 bases are TGTGCCAGCAGGCCCGCCCTAGGCGATACGGCTAGCGGGAGGAGGACAGATACGCAGTATTTT.

The chain couples TRBV30 to TRBJ2-5, with a tentative D call TRBD2 (7 bases). The CDR3 is 12 residues long. Per the germline V gene, CDR1 is GTSNPN and CDR2 is SVGIG (reference sequence). V was shortened by 8 bases and J by 2 bases, with 12 bases between the two germline ends. CDR3 in amino acids: CARGAGQETQYF. The CDR3 DNA follows: TGTGCCCGGGGGGCCGGTCAAGAGACCCAGTACTTC.